This TCR beta chain is drawn from a study of identical twins. TCRdb independently ran MiXCR on the 5' RACE reads; one entry per CDR3 protein. The repertoire consists of a few hundred thousand distinct CDR3 sequences, with around 9.6% occurring once and the leading ten covering 2.5% to 3.5%. This clonotype came up many times. This CDR3 contains 16 residues. Unmatched junction bases numbered 8, after V lost 0 bases and J lost 5 bases. The germline gives CDR1 SGHVS, CDR2 FQNEAQ. This same sample was also taken into another study, of yellow fever vaccine responses in identical twins. That paper notes: Twins' vaccine T cell response reportedly seemed partly convergent, partly personalized.

The material sequenced was PBMCs. The chain combines TRBV7-8 with TRBJ2-5; 8 nucleotides line up with TRBD2. The receptor's source is a woman under 30 in good health. In DNA, the CDR3 is TGTGCCAGCAGCTTAGCTACGGGGGGGCCGGGGGAGACCCAGTACTTC. This encodes CASSLATGGPGETQYF.